A selection of T cell receptor beta chains follows, all from one sample in a study of shared clonotypes between healthy human individuals. Using immunoSEQ multiplex PCR, the repertoire was profiled, and TCRdb retains in-frame clones only, with some absent. The sample has more than 80,000 clones; 67% are singletons. Sequenced sample: memory CD8+ T cells sorted from blood. The receptors were gathered from a man aged 25-45 years in good health. The conserved cysteine and the conserved F or W are not part of the CDR3 here. The order of the fields is V gene, D gene, clone size, CDR3 protein. The D gene is left open where the match is weak. Only some rows state a clone size, as once, few, many or a class for expanded clones.

v_gene: TRBV4-3; d_gene: TRBD1; abundance: once; CDR3aa: ASSQDTGQRY
v_gene: TRBV7-2; d_gene: TRBD1; abundance: few; CDR3aa: ASSLDGDSTLEQY
v_gene: TRBV28; d_gene: TRBD2; abundance: -; CDR3aa: ASSPRAPSGTEQF
v_gene: TRBV5-4; d_gene: TRBD2; abundance: -; CDR3aa: ASSLWTSASYEQY
v_gene: TRBV18; d_gene: -; abundance: -; CDR3aa: ASSDPMNTEAF
v_gene: TRBV27; d_gene: -; abundance: many; CDR3aa: ASYPAANTEAF
v_gene: TRBV6-6; d_gene: TRBD2; abundance: -; CDR3aa: ATVAGDSYNEQF
v_gene: TRBV19; d_gene: TRBD2; abundance: -; CDR3aa: ASSVGTSVNEQF
v_gene: TRBV4-1; d_gene: TRBD1; abundance: -; CDR3aa: ASSQDGTVGNTIY
v_gene: TRBV27; d_gene: TRBD1; abundance: -; CDR3aa: ASSLTGTKNIQY
v_gene: TRBV7-8; d_gene: TRBD2; abundance: -; CDR3aa: ASSSGGLAFTDTQY
v_gene: TRBV29-1; d_gene: TRBD2; abundance: -; CDR3aa: SATTSGSYEQY
v_gene: TRBV9; d_gene: TRBD1; abundance: -; CDR3aa: ASSVREGAPNEQF
v_gene: TRBV30; d_gene: TRBD1; abundance: once; CDR3aa: AWTPRDRGSYEQY
v_gene: TRBV29-1; d_gene: TRBD2; abundance: few; CDR3aa: SVVLIGGSYNEQF
v_gene: TRBV7-8; d_gene: TRBD2; abundance: -; CDR3aa: ASSPLGLGEAQY
v_gene: TRBV7-8; d_gene: TRBD2; abundance: -; CDR3aa: ASSLSGSSRNEQF
v_gene: TRBV6-6; d_gene: -; abundance: -; CDR3aa: ASRAVDYGYT
v_gene: TRBV4-2; d_gene: -; abundance: -; CDR3aa: ASSHNAGDTQQPQH
v_gene: TRBV5-6; d_gene: TRBD2; abundance: many; CDR3aa: ASSCLAGVCNEQF
v_gene: TRBV10-2; d_gene: -; abundance: -; CDR3aa: ASIPQGFADTQY
v_gene: TRBV29-1; d_gene: TRBD2; abundance: once; CDR3aa: SVEFASGRRGEQY
v_gene: TRBV19; d_gene: TRBD2; abundance: -; CDR3aa: ASESGSGETQY
v_gene: TRBV6-5; d_gene: -; abundance: many; CDR3aa: ASSLSTGAKNIQY
v_gene: TRBV19; d_gene: TRBD2; abundance: once; CDR3aa: ASSTLLAGNTYNEQF
v_gene: TRBV28; d_gene: -; abundance: -; CDR3aa: ASSPDTSRTDTQY
v_gene: TRBV10-3; d_gene: TRBD2; abundance: -; CDR3aa: AISEPREAGRGPFYEQY
v_gene: TRBV5-1; d_gene: -; abundance: -; CDR3aa: ASSLVGGRYEQY
v_gene: TRBV9; d_gene: TRBD2; abundance: -; CDR3aa: ASSAAREVHYEQY
v_gene: TRBV5-8; d_gene: TRBD1; abundance: -; CDR3aa: ASSRDRSTDTQY
v_gene: TRBV25-1; d_gene: TRBD2; abundance: -; CDR3aa: ASSESSGSSDEQF
v_gene: TRBV9; d_gene: TRBD2; abundance: -; CDR3aa: ASSVGSGGYEQY
v_gene: TRBV5-1; d_gene: TRBD1; abundance: few; CDR3aa: ASSLEGDRFNEKLF
v_gene: TRBV11-3; d_gene: -; abundance: -; CDR3aa: ASRPFRAKNEKLF
v_gene: TRBV29-1; d_gene: -; abundance: -; CDR3aa: SVVMSGGDIQY
v_gene: TRBV15; d_gene: -; abundance: -; CDR3aa: ATSRDRVSGNTIY
v_gene: TRBV11-2; d_gene: -; abundance: -; CDR3aa: ASSLQGGANVLT
v_gene: TRBV28; d_gene: -; abundance: -; CDR3aa: ASSPGQNTYNEQF
v_gene: TRBV11-2; d_gene: -; abundance: -; CDR3aa: ASSPSRGQGTGELF
v_gene: TRBV28; d_gene: -; abundance: -; CDR3aa: ASSSSRRDANYGYT
v_gene: TRBV4-3; d_gene: -; abundance: -; CDR3aa: ASSPWDRETQY
v_gene: TRBV6-5; d_gene: TRBD1; abundance: few; CDR3aa: ASTHRDREGYT
v_gene: TRBV27; d_gene: TRBD2; abundance: -; CDR3aa: ASSPLGAGGPSGEQY
v_gene: TRBV11-2; d_gene: -; abundance: -; CDR3aa: ASSLVRAEQF
v_gene: TRBV9; d_gene: -; abundance: -; CDR3aa: ASSVGGLVYEQY
v_gene: TRBV18; d_gene: -; abundance: once; CDR3aa: ASSPKAGNTIY
v_gene: TRBV11-2; d_gene: -; abundance: -; CDR3aa: AAGERGRGGELF
v_gene: TRBV11-2; d_gene: -; abundance: -; CDR3aa: ASSSTPAAGSTDTQY
v_gene: TRBV11-2; d_gene: -; abundance: -; CDR3aa: ASSPRSDGYT
v_gene: TRBV7-9; d_gene: TRBD2; abundance: -; CDR3aa: ASSPSGGVLRETQY
v_gene: TRBV5-6; d_gene: -; abundance: -; CDR3aa: ASSPISGAF
v_gene: TRBV11-2; d_gene: TRBD2; abundance: many; CDR3aa: ASSLGPSAGGPRLYEQY
v_gene: TRBV5-4; d_gene: TRBD1; abundance: many; CDR3aa: ASSPGRQGNYGYT
v_gene: TRBV28; d_gene: -; abundance: -; CDR3aa: ARPTTERLYGYT
v_gene: TRBV14; d_gene: -; abundance: -; CDR3aa: ASSQETGPYNEQF
v_gene: TRBV5-6; d_gene: TRBD1; abundance: -; CDR3aa: ASSLDYRQGAGVYGYT
v_gene: TRBV18; d_gene: -; abundance: -; CDR3aa: ASSLSTSGQETQY
v_gene: TRBV7-8; d_gene: TRBD2; abundance: -; CDR3aa: ASSLSLAGGVGETQY
v_gene: TRBV9; d_gene: TRBD2; abundance: -; CDR3aa: ASSAGPLAGQETQY